The 11 T cell receptor beta chains presented below share a single source sample, sequenced in a study of T cells in Graves' hyperthyroidism and ophthalmopathy. TCR beta CDR3 sequences were amplified from RNA transcripts. The TCR CDR3 was amplified in a first-round RT-PCR using the HTBI primer set. MiXCR, applied by TCRdb to the multiplex PCR reads, yields one record per CDR3 protein. Here the sample spans hundreds of thousands of distinct CDR3 sequences, roughly 37% being singletons. Sequencing was performed on blood. The receptors shown here come from a man between 18 and 35 years old with Graves' hyperthyroidism.

This clonotype was observed at least ten times. The V and J genes are TRBV7-8 and TRBJ1-5; D unresolved. The V gene lost 5 bases and the J gene lost 1 base, with 12 bases spanning the gap. Germline CDR1 reads SGHVS; CDR2 reads FQNEAQ. This CDR3 has 15 amino acids. CDR3 nucleotide sequence: TGTGCCAGCAGCCCAGCACGCGTGAGCAATCAGCCCCAGCATTTT. Protein: CASSPARVSNQPQHF.

In its sample, this clonotype was seen many times. The CDR3 protein is CASSLSAGELFF. CDR3 sequence (DNA): TGTGCCAGCAGCCTTAGTGCCGGGGAGCTGTTTTTT. The chain is built from TRBV7-9 and TRBJ2-2; D not resolved. The CDR3 loop spans 12 amino acids. V lost 5 bases and J lost 6, with 7 bases in between. Germline V gene data show CDR1 as SEHNR and CDR2 as FQNEAQ (reference sequence).

This clonotype was counted many times. This chain links TRBV24-1 with TRBJ1-5; unclear D gene. The CDR3 contains 14 residues. Deletions cut 4 bases from V and 0 bases from J, with 6 bases between. CDR1 and CDR2 from the germline V gene are KGHDR and SFDVKD. The CDR3 DNA follows: TGTGCCACCAGTGAGACTGATAGCAATCAGCCCCAGCATTTT. This codes for CATSETDSNQPQHF.

This clonotype was seen ten or more times. The J gene is TRBJ1-4, the V gene TRBV7-9; possibly TRBD1 for D (5 bases). The CDR3 runs 16 residues. Trimming removed 4 bases at V and 1 base at J, with 13 bases between. Germline V gene sequence: CDR1 SEHNR, CDR2 FQNEAQ (reference sequence). The CDR3 bases are TGTGCCAGCAGCTACGGGACGAGTAGAACTAATGAAAAACTGTTTTTT. Translating it yields CASSYGTSRTNEKLFF.

The J gene is TRBJ2-7, the V gene TRBV30; D possibly uses TRBD1 or TRBD2 (5 bases each). V was clipped by 7 bases and J by 2 bases, with 15 bases between them. Germline CDR1 is GTSNPN and CDR2 is SVGIG (reference sequence). The CDR3 runs 13 residues. In nucleotides, the CDR3 is TGTGCCTCCACCGGGACGGGTGCCTACGAGCAGTACTTC. It translates to CASTGTGAYEQYF.

This clonotype was detected ten times or more. V is TRBV29-1 and J is TRBJ1-1; D gene ambiguous. CDR3 size: 10 residues. CDR1 and CDR2 (germline): SQVTM, ANQGSEA. V lost 6 bases and J 3 bases, leaving 5 bases between the germline ends. The CDR3 sequence: CSVLYTEAFF. CDR3 in DNA: TGCAGCGTCCTATACACTGAAGCTTTCTTT.

This clonotype was detected a few times. This rearrangement joins TRBV7-9 to TRBJ2-3; the D gene is possibly TRBD1 (6 bases). In germline, CDR1 is SEHNR, CDR2 FQNEAQ (reference sequence). Trimming pared 7 bases from V and 2 bases from J, leaving 16 bases between. The CDR3 is 15 residues long. CDR3 sequence (DNA): TGTGCCAGCATTTCGGTGGGGACAACCACAGATACGCAGTATTTT. Residues: CASISVGTTTDTQYF.

This clonotype came up many times. The chain uses TRBV29-1 and TRBJ2-7, with D perhaps TRBD1 (5 bases). Trimming removed 8 bases at V and 3 bases at J, with 14 bases between. CDR3 length: 12 residues. Germline V gene sequence: CDR1 SQVTM, CDR2 ANQGSEA. CDR3: CSFRDSFYEQYF. The CDR3 DNA sequence: TGCAGCTTTCGAGACAGCTTCTACGAGCAGTACTTC.

The rearrangement links TRBV2 to TRBJ2-7; 10 positions agree with TRBD1. The CDR3 runs 15 residues. V shed 6 bases, J shed 4 bases, and the junction held 9 bases outside the gene matches. In germline, CDR1 is SNHLY, CDR2 FYNNEI. The CDR3 DNA reads as TGTGCCAGCAGCCCTACCGGGACAGGGGAGTACGAGCAGTACTTC. Protein product: CASSPTGTGEYEQYF.

CDR3 residues: CSAPGQGWAPQETQYF. The DNA for the CDR3 is TGCAGTGCGCCGGGACAGGGGTGGGCACCGCAAGAGACCCAGTACTTC. The chain is built from TRBV20-1 and TRBJ2-5, with 10 bases lining up with TRBD1. Germline assignment: CDR1 DFQATT and CDR2 SNEGSKA (reference sequence). Trimming removed 6 bases from V and 2 bases from J; junction bases left unmatched: 12. This CDR3 comprises 16 residues.

This clonotype was seen many times. V usage is TRBV29-1 and J usage is TRBJ1-1; D gene unclear. The germline CDR1 and CDR2 sequences are SQVTM and ANQGSEA. The CDR3 is made up of 12 amino acids. Deletions cut 3 bases from V and 7 bases from J, with 12 bases between. The CDR3 is CSVERSQVEAFF. In DNA, the CDR3 is TGCAGCGTTGAGCGGAGCCAGGTTGAAGCTTTCTTT.